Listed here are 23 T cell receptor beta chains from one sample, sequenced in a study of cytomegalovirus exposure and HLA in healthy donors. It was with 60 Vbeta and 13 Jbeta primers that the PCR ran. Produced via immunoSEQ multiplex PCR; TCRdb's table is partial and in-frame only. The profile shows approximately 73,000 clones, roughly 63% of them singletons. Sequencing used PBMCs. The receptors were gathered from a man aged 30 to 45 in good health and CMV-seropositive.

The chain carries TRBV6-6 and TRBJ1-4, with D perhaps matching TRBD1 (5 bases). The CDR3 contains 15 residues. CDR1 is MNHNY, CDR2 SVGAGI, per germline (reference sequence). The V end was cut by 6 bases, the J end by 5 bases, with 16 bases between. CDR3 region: CASRTGWGVNEKLFF. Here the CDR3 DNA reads TGTGCCAGCAGAACTGGTTGGGGCGTCAATGAAAAACTGTTTTTT.

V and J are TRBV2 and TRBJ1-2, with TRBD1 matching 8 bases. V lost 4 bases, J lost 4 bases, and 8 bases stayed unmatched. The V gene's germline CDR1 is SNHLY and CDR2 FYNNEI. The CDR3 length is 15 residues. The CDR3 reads CASSGTGGSLYGYTF. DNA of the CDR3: TGTGCCAGCAGTGGCACAGGGGGTTCCCTCTATGGCTACACCTTC.

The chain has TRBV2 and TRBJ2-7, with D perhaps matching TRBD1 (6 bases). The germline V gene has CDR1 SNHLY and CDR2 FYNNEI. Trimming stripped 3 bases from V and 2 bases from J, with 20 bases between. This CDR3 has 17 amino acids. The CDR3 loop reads CASSDQLLRQETYEQYF. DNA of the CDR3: TGTGCCAGCAGTGATCAACTCCTGAGACAGGAAACCTACGAGCAGTACTTC.

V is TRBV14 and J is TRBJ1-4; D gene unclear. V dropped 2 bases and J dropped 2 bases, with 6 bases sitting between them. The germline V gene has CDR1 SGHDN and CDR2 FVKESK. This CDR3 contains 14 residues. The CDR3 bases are TGTGCCAGCAGCCAATTATCGACTAATGAAAAACTGTTTTTT. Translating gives CASSQLSTNEKLFF.

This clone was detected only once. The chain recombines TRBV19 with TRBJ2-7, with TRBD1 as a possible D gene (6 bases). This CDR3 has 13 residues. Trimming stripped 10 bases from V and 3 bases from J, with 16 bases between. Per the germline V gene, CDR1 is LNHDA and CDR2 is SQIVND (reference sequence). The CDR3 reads CATRDRHDYEQYF. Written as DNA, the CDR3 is TGTGCCACCAGAGACAGGCACGACTACGAGCAGTACTTC.

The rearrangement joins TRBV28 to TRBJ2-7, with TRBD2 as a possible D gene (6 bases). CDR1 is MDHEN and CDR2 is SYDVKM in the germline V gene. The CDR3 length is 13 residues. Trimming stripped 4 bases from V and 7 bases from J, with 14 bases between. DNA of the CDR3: TGTGCCAGCAGTTACCCCCGGGGGAGGGAGCAGTACTTC. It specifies CASSYPRGREQYF.

The DNA of the CDR3 is TGCGCCAGCAGCCGTGAGGCTCGAGAGACCCAGTACTTC. Amino acid sequence: CASSREARETQYF. The chain is built from TRBV5-1 and TRBJ2-5; D uncertain. Germline-derived CDR1 and CDR2 are SGHRS and YFSETQ. The ends were cut back, 4 bases at V and 4 bases at J, with 11 bases in the middle. The CDR3 has 13 amino acids.

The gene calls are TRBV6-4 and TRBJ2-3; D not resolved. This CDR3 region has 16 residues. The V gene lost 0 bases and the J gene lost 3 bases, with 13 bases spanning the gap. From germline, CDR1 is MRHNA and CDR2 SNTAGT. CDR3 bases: TGTGCCAGCAGTGACTCCGAGCTGGCGGCTACAGATACGCAGTATTTT. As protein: CASSDSELAATDTQYF.

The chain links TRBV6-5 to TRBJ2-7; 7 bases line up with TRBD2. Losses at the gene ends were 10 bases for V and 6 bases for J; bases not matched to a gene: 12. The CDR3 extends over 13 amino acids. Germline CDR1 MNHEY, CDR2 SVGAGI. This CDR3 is CATQRDPLGEQYF. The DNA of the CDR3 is TGTGCCACACAGCGGGACCCTTTAGGCGAGCAGTACTTC.

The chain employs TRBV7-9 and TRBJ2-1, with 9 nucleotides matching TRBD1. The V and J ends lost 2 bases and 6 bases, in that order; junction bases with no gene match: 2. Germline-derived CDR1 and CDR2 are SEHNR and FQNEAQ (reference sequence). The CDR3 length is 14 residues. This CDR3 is CASSLSGQGNEQFF. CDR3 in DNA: TGTGCCAGCAGCTTATCGGGACAGGGCAATGAGCAGTTCTTC.

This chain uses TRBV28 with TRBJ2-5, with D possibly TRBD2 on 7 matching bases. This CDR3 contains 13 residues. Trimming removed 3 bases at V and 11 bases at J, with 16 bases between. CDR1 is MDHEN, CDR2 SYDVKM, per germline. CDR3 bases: TGTGCCAGCAGTTTTCGGGGGGCAAGAGAGCAGTACTTC. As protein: CASSFRGAREQYF.

The CDR3 DNA sequence: TGTGCCAGCAGCCAAGAACGGACCCAGCGGTTCAATGAGCAGTTCTTC. Amino acid sequence: CASSQERTQRFNEQFF. This chain links TRBV4-2 with TRBJ2-1; TRBD2 might be the D (5 bases). Germline V lookup: CDR1 LGHNA, CDR2 YNFKEQ. This CDR3 is 16 amino acids long. V dropped 0 bases and J dropped 6 bases, with 15 bases sitting between them.

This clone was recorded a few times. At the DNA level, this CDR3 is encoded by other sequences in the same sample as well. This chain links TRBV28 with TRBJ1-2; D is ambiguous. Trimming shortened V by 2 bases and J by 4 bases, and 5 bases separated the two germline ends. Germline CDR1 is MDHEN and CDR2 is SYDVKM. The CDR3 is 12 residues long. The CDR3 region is CASSLNSYGYTF. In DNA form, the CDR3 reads TGTGCCAGCAGTTTAAACTCCTATGGCTACACCTTC.

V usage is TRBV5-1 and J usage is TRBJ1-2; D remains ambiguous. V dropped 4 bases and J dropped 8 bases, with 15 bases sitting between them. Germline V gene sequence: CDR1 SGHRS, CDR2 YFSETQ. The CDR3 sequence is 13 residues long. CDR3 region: CASSLDPSGGYTF. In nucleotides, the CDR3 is TGCGCCAGCAGCCTAGACCCTTCTGGGGGCTACACCTTC.

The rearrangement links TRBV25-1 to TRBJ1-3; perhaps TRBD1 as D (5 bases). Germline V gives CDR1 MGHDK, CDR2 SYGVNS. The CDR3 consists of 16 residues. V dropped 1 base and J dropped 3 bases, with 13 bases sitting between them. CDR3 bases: TGTGCCAGCAGTGAATCCCGGGGGTTGGTTGGAAACACCATATATTTT. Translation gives CASSESRGLVGNTIYF.

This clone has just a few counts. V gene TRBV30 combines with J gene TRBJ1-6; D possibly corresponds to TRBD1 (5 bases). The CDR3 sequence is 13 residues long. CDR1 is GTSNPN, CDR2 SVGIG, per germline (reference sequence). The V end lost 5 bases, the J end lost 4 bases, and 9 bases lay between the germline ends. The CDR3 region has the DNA TGTGCCTGGCAACAGGAGTATAATTCACCCCTCCACTTT. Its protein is CAWQQEYNSPLHF.

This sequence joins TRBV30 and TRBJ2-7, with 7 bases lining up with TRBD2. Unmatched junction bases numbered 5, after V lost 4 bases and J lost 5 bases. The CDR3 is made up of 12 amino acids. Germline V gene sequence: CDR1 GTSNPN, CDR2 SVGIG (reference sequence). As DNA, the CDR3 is TGTGCCTGGACCCGGGGAGGGGACGAGCAGTACTTC. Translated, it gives CAWTRGGDEQYF.

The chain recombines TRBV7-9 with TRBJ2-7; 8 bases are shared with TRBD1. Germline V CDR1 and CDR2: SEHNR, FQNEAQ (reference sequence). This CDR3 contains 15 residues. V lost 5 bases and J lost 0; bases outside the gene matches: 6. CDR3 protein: CASSRQGLSSYEQYF. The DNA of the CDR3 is TGTGCCAGCAGCCGACAGGGGTTAAGCTCCTACGAGCAGTACTTC. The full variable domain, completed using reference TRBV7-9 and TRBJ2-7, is DTGVSQNPRHKITKRGQNVTFRCDPISEHNRLYWYRQTLGQGPEFLTYFQNEAQLEKSRLLSDRFSAERPKGSFSTLEIQRTEQGDSAMYLCASSRQGLSSYEQYFGPGTRLTVT.

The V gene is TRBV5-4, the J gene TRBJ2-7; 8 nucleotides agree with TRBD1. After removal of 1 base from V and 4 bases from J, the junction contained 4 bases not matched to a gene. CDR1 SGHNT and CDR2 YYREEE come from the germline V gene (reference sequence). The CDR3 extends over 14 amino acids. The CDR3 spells CASSLRTGTYEQYF. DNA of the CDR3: TGTGCCAGCAGCTTGAGGACAGGGACATACGAGCAGTACTTC.

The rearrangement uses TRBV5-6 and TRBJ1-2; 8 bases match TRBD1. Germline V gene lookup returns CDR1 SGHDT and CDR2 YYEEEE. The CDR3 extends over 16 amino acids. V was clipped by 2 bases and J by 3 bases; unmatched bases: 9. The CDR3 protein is CASSFSAGGAHYGYTF. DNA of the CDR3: TGTGCCAGCAGCTTTTCGGCAGGGGGCGCCCACTATGGCTACACCTTC.

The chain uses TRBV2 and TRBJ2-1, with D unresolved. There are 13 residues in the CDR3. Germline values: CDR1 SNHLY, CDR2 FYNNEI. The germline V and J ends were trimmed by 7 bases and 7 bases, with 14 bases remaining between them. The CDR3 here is CASIFTVVNEQFF. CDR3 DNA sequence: TGTGCCAGCATTTTTACGGTAGTGAATGAGCAGTTCTTC.

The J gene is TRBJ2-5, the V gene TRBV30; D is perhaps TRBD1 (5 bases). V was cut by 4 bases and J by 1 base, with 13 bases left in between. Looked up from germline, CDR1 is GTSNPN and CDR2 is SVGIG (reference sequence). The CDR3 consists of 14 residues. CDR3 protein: CAWNPPQGQETQYF. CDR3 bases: TGTGCCTGGAACCCCCCGCAGGGCCAAGAGACCCAGTACTTC.

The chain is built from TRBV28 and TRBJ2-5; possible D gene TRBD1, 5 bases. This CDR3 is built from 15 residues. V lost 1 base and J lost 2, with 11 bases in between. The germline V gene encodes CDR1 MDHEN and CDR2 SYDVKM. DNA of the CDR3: TGTGCCAGCAGTTTATTCTGGGCAGGGCAAGAGACCCAGTACTTC. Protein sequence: CASSLFWAGQETQYF.